The present T cell receptor beta chain was sequenced within a study of cytotoxic CD8 clonotypes in ibrutinib-treated CLL. Generated by immunoSEQ multiplex PCR, the TCRdb table keeps only in-frame clones and is missing some. The table has about 130,000 clones, approximately 85% seen once. This CDR3 contains 14 residues. J gave up 5 bases and V 7 bases, and 10 bases lay outside the gene matches. In germline, CDR1 is MDHEN, CDR2 SYDVKM. The specimen comprised PBMCs, sampled after 24 months of ibrutinib treatment. This receptor was taken from a human donor with chronic lymphocytic leukemia. The chain joins TRBV28 to TRBJ1-1; the match to TRBD1 covers 7 bases. The CDR3 DNA sequence: TGTGCCAGCACCTCCACAGGGGTACGGACTGAAGCTTTCTTT. It specifies CASTSTGVRTEAFF.